The 19 T cell receptor beta chains presented below share a single source sample, sequenced in a study of T cell responses to AZD1222 COVID-19 vaccine. Generated by immunoSEQ multiplex PCR, the TCRdb table keeps only in-frame clones and is missing some. This sample has 95,000 to 150,000 clones; around 89% occur once, and the top ten carry around 3.1%. Sequenced here: peripheral blood, sampled on day 0 of AZD1222 vaccination. All receptors come from an adult in good health.

This chain joins TRBV28 and TRBJ1-2; D unclear. The CDR3 spans 12 residues. Looked up from germline, CDR1 is MDHEN and CDR2 is SYDVKM. Trimming removed 5 bases from V and 4 bases from J, with 8 bases in between. The DNA for the CDR3 is TGTGCCAGCAGTCCCCGTCTCTATGGCTACACCTTC. Its protein product is CASSPRLYGYTF.

The chain joins TRBV5-5 to TRBJ1-5; TRBD1 aligns across 7 bases. Germline trimming cut 4 bases from V and 4 bases from J; bases unmatched to any gene: 11. This CDR3 has 16 residues. Germline lookup yields CDR1 SGHKS and CDR2 YYEKEE (reference sequence). This CDR3 is CASSPEQGTLNQPQHF. The CDR3 nucleotides read TGTGCCAGCAGCCCCGAACAGGGGACGCTAAATCAGCCCCAGCATTTT.

The V call is TRBV27, the J call TRBJ2-1, with a possible D match to TRBD2 (5 bases). This CDR3 region has 19 residues. The V end lost 1 base, the J end lost 0 bases, and 19 bases lay between the germline ends. Germline CDR1 reads MNHEY; CDR2 reads SMNVEV (reference sequence). For the CDR3, the DNA is TGTGCCAGCAGTTTATTCCGACCTGGGCAGCGGAGCTCCTACAATGAGCAGTTCTTC. It is translated as CASSLFRPGQRSSYNEQFF.

V is TRBV27 and J is TRBJ2-5, with TRBD2 identical over 7 bases. The CDR3 spans 14 residues. Per the germline V gene, CDR1 is MNHEY and CDR2 is SMNVEV (reference sequence). The trim removed 3 bases at V and 2 bases at J, leaving 3 bases unmatched. The CDR3 loop reads CASSFRLAQETQYF. Here the CDR3 DNA reads TGTGCCAGCAGTTTCCGACTAGCACAAGAGACCCAGTACTTC.

The rearrangement uses TRBV5-1 and TRBJ2-2; D is tentatively TRBD1 or TRBD2 (5 bases each). V was pared by 1 base and J by 1 base, with 8 bases between. Germline values: CDR1 SGHRS, CDR2 YFSETQ. This CDR3 comprises 15 residues. The DNA of the CDR3 is TGCGCCAGCAGCTTGCGGGGCGGGAACACCGGGGAGCTGTTTTTT. This translates into CASSLRGGNTGELFF.

The rearrangement uses TRBV28 and TRBJ1-5, with 7 bases aligning to TRBD1. CDR3 size: 14 residues. Germline V gene sequence: CDR1 MDHEN, CDR2 SYDVKM. Trimming at V came to 3 bases and at J to 4 bases, leaving 3 bases not matched to a gene. The chain's CDR3 is CASSLAGQNQPQHF. The DNA for the CDR3 is TGTGCCAGCAGTTTGGCGGGACAGAATCAGCCCCAGCATTTT.

This sequence joins TRBV7-2 and TRBJ1-3, with TRBD1 as a possible D gene (5 bases). The germline gives CDR1 SGHTA, CDR2 FQGNSA. CDR3 length: 15 residues. Trimming removed 5 bases from V and 0 bases from J, with 11 bases in between. The CDR3 DNA follows: TGTGCCAGCAGCCTGTTCGGGGCCTCTGGAAACACCATATATTTT. This gives the protein CASSLFGASGNTIYF.

The chain carries TRBV30 and TRBJ1-2; D not resolved. V was clipped by 7 bases and J by 4 bases, with 16 bases between them. The CDR3 has 13 residues. The germline gives CDR1 GTSNPN, CDR2 SVGIG (reference sequence). The CDR3 DNA is TGTGCCTCTGCAACTCGGGCTTTCTATGGCTACACCTTC. It specifies CASATRAFYGYTF.

This chain uses TRBV7-3 with TRBJ2-2; TRBD1 aligns across 9 bases. V was pared by 2 bases and J by 3 bases, with 1 base of the junction left unmatched. CDR1 and CDR2 from the germline V gene are SGHTA and FQGTGA. The CDR3 sequence is 15 residues long. The CDR3 bases are TGTGCCAGCAGCTTAGGGGACAGGGACACCGGGGAGCTGTTTTTT. It encodes CASSLGDRDTGELFF.

This chain connects TRBV7-9 to TRBJ1-2; D gene unclear. This CDR3 is 18 amino acids long. The V end was cut by 4 bases, the J end by 7 bases, with 28 bases between. Germline CDR1 and CDR2: SEHNR and FQNEAQ (reference sequence). CDR3 residues: CASSSPEPEIKGSIGYTF. The CDR3 DNA reads as TGTGCCAGCAGCTCACCAGAACCAGAGATCAAGGGATCTATTGGCTACACCTTC.

As for this clone: This CDR3 is also generated by other DNA sequences in the sample. The chain employs TRBV28 and TRBJ1-1; 10 nucleotides agree with TRBD1. The germline CDR1 and CDR2 sequences are MDHEN and SYDVKM. After removal of 8 bases from V and 2 bases from J, the junction contained 2 bases not matched to a gene. The CDR3 has 13 amino acids. For the CDR3, the DNA is TGTGCCAGCCGGGACAGGGGCAACACTGAAGCTTTCTTT. Translated, it gives CASRDRGNTEAFF.

V gene TRBV10-3 combines with J gene TRBJ1-2; the match to TRBD1 covers 8 bases. There are 14 residues in the CDR3. The V and J ends lost 2 bases and 4 bases, in that order; junction bases with no gene match: 3. Germline-derived CDR1 and CDR2 are ENHRY and SYGVKD. In nucleotides, the CDR3 is TGTGCCATCAGTGAGCCAGGGGGCCTCTATGGCTACACCTTC. Residues: CAISEPGGLYGYTF.

The sample holds a few counts of this clone. The CDR3 nucleotides read TGTGCCAGCAGCTTGGGACTAGCGGGGAACACAGATACGCAGTATTTT. It encodes CASSLGLAGNTDTQYF. The V call is TRBV7-9, the J call TRBJ2-3; 13 nucleotides line up with TRBD2. CDR3 size: 16 residues. The germline gives CDR1 SEHNR, CDR2 FQNEAQ (reference sequence). Trimming cost V 3 bases and J 2 bases; bases outside gene matches: 2.

This clone came up a few times. The genes are TRBV4-1 and TRBJ2-3; D is ambiguous. Germline CDR1 is MGHRA and CDR2 is YSYEKL. Trimming took 0 bases from V and 5 from J, leaving 18 bases between them. This CDR3 is 17 amino acids long. CDR3 in amino acids: CASSQDARSNWGDTQYF. The CDR3, as DNA: TGCGCCAGCAGCCAAGATGCCCGGAGTAATTGGGGAGATACGCAGTATTTT.

There are a few counts of this clone. Here the CDR3 DNA reads TGTGCCAGCGGGGGGTTTGGGAGTATAGGAGAGACCCAGTACTTC. This gives the protein CASGGFGSIGETQYF. The chain uses TRBV6-5 and TRBJ2-5, with D maybe TRBD2 (6 bases). V dropped 8 bases and J dropped 4 bases, with 20 bases sitting between them. The CDR3 has 15 residues. Germline lookup yields CDR1 MNHEY and CDR2 SVGAGI.

The J gene is TRBJ2-7, the V gene TRBV7-6; 7 nucleotides agree with TRBD2. This CDR3 has 13 residues. Losses at the gene ends were 4 bases for V and 2 bases for J; bases not matched to a gene: 2. The germline V gene has CDR1 SGHVS and CDR2 FNYEAQ. The CDR3 bases are TGTGCCAGCAGCTCCCGGGAGGCCTACGAGCAGTACTTC. This sequence encodes CASSSREAYEQYF. Full variable domain (rest looked up from reference TRBV7-6 and TRBJ2-7): GAGVSQSPRYKVTKRGQDVALRCDPISGHVSLYWYRQALGQGPEFLTYFNYEAQQDKSGLPNDRFSAERPEGSISTLTIQRTEQRDSAMYRCASSSREAYEQYFGPGTRLTVT.

This chain uses TRBV15 with TRBJ2-5, with TRBD1 as a possible D gene (6 bases). Trimming shortened V by 1 base and J by 4 bases, and 13 bases separated the two germline ends. Germline V gene lookup returns CDR1 LNHNV and CDR2 YYDKDF (reference sequence). CDR3 length equals 15 residues. CDR3 loop: CATSRVTGFGETQYF. CDR3 in DNA: TGTGCCACCAGCAGAGTTACAGGGTTCGGAGAGACCCAGTACTTC.

Only a few counts were recorded for this clone. The chain uses TRBV6-5 and TRBJ1-2; D is perhaps TRBD1 (5 bases). CDR3 length equals 13 residues. V was pared by 7 bases and J by 4 bases, with 13 bases between. The germline CDR1 and CDR2 sequences are MNHEY and SVGAGI. CDR3 DNA: TGTGCCAGCATAGGAAGACAGTCCTATGGCTACACCTTC. Protein sequence: CASIGRQSYGYTF.

V and J are TRBV28 and TRBJ2-6; D possibly uses TRBD1 or TRBD2 (5 bases each). V lost 5 bases and J 0 bases, leaving 20 bases between the germline ends. The CDR3 is 19 residues long. The germline V gene encodes CDR1 MDHEN and CDR2 SYDVKM. CDR3 bases: TGTGCCAGCAGTCTCCGAGGGGTAGGTAGGAGCTCTGGGGCCAACGTCCTGACTTTC. Translation: CASSLRGVGRSSGANVLTF.